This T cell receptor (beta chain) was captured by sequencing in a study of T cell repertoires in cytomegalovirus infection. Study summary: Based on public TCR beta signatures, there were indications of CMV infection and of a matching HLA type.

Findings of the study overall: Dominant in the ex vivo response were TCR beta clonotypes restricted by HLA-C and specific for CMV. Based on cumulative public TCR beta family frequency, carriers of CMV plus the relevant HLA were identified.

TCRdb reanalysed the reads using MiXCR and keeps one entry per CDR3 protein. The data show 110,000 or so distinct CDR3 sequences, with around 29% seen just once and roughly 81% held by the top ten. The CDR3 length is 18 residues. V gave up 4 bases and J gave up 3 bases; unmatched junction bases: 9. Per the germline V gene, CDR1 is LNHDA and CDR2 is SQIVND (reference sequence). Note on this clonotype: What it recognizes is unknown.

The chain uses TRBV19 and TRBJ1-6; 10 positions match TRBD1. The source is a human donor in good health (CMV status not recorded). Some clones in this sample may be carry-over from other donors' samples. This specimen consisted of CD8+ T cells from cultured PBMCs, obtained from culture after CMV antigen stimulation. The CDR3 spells CASSSRDRGDYYNSPLHF. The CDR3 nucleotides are TGTGCCAGTAGTAGCCGGGACAGGGGCGACTACTATAATTCACCCCTCCACTTT.